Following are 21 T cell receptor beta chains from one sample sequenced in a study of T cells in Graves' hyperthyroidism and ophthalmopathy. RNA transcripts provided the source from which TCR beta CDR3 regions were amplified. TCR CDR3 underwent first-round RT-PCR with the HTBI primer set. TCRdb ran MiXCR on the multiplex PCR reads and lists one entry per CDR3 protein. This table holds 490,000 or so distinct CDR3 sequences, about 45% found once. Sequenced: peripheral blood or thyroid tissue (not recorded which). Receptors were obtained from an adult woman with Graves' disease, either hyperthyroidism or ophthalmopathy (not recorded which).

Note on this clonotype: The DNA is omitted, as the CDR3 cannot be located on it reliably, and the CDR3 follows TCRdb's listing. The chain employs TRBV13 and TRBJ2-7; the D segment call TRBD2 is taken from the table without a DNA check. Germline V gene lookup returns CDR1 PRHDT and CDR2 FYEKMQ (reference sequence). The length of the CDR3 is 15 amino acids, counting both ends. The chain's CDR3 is CACSARTSGTYEQYF.

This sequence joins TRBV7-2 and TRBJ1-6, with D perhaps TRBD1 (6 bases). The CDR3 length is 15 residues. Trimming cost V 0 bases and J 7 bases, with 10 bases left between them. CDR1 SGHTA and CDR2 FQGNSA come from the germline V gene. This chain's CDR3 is CASSLAARGNSPLHF. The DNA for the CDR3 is TGTGCCAGCAGCTTAGCGGCCAGGGGAAATTCACCCCTCCACTTT.

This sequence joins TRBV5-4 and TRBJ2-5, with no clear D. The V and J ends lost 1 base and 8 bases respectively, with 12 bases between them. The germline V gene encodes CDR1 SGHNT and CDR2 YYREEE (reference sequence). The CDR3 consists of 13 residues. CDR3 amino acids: CASSLRTSDTQYF. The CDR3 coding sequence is TGTGCCAGCAGCTTGCGAACTTCGGATACCCAGTACTTC.

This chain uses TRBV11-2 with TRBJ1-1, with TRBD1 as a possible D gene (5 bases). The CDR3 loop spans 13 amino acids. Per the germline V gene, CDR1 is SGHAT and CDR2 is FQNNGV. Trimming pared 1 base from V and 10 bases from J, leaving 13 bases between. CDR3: CASSLGAGRGAFF. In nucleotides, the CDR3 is TGTGCCAGCAGCTTAGGCGCGGGACGTGGAGCTTTCTTT.

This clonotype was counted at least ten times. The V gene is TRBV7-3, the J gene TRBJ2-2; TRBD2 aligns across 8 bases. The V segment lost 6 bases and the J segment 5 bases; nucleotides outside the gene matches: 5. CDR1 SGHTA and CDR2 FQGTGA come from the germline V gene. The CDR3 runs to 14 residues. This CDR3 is CASRQSGSTGELFF. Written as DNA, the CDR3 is TGTGCCAGCAGGCAGAGCGGGAGTACCGGGGAGCTGTTTTTT. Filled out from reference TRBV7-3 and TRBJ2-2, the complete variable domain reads GAGVSQTPSNKVTEKGKYVELRCDPISGHTALYWYRQSLGQGPEFLIYFQGTGAADDSGLPNDRFFAVRPEGSVSTLKIQRTERGDSAVYLCASRQSGSTGELFFGEGSRLTVL.

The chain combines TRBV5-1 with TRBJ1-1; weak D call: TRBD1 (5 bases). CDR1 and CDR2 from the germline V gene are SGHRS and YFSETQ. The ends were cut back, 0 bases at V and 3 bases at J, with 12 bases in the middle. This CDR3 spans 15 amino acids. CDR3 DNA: TGCGCCAGCAGCTTGGAGGCAGGGAGGGACACTGAAGCTTTCTTT. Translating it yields CASSLEAGRDTEAFF.

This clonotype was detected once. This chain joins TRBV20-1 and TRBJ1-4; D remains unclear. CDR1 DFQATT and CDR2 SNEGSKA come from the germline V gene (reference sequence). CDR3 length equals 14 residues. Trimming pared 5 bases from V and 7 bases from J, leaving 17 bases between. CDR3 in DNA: TGCAGTGCTCATCCGAGGGTGGAAGGTGAAAAACTGTTTTTT. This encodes CSAHPRVEGEKLFF.

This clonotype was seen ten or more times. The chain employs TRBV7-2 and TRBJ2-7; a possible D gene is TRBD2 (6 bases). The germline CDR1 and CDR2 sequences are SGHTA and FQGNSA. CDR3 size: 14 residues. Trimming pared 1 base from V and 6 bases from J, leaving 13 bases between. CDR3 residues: CASSLEAGRVEQYF. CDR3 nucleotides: TGTGCCAGCAGCTTAGAGGCGGGACGGGTCGAGCAGTACTTC.

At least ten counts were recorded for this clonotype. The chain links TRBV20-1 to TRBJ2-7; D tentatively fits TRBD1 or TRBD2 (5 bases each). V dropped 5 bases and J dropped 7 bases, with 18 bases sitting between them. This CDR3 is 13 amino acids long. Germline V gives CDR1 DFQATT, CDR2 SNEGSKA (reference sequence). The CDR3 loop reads CSAGRDPLGEQYF. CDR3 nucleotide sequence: TGCAGTGCTGGACGGGACCCTCTGGGGGAGCAGTACTTC.

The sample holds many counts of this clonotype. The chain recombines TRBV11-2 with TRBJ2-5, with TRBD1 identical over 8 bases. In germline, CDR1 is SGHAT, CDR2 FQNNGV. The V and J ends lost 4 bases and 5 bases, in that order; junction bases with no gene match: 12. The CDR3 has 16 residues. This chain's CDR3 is CASSSNMWTGRETQYF. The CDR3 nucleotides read TGTGCCAGCAGCTCAAATATGTGGACAGGGAGGGAGACCCAGTACTTC.

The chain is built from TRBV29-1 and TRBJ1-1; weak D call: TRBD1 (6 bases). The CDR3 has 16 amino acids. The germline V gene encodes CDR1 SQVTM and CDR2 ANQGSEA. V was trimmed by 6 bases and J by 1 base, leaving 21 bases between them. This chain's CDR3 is CSVGSYRAPGNTEAFF. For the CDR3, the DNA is TGCAGCGTCGGTAGTTACAGGGCCCCCGGGAACACTGAAGCTTTCTTT.

CDR3 amino acids: CASSQESAGPYEQYF. CDR3 sequence (DNA): TGCGCCAGCAGCCAAGAATCCGCGGGACCTTACGAGCAGTACTTC. This chain links TRBV4-1 with TRBJ2-7, with D possibly matching TRBD2 (6 bases). V was trimmed by 0 bases and J by 4 bases, leaving 13 bases between them. From germline, CDR1 is MGHRA and CDR2 YSYEKL. CDR3 size: 15 residues.

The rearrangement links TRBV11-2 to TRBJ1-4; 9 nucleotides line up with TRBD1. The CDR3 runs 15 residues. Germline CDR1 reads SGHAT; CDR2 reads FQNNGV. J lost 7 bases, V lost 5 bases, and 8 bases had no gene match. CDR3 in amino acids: CASSMGQGMSEKLFF. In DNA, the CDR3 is TGTGCCAGCAGCATGGGACAGGGAATGAGTGAAAAACTGTTTTTT.

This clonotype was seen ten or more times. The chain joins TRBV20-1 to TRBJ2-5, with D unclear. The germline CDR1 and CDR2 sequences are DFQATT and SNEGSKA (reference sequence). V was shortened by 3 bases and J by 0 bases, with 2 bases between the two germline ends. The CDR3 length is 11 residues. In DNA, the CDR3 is TGCAGTGCTAGGCACCAAGAGACCCAGTACTTC. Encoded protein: CSARHQETQYF.

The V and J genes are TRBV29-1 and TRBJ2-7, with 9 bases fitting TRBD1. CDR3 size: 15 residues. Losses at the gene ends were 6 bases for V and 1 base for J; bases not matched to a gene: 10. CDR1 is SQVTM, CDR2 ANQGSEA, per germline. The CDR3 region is CSVQGDREGSYEQYF. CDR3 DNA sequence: TGCAGCGTCCAAGGGGACAGGGAAGGGTCCTACGAGCAGTACTTC.

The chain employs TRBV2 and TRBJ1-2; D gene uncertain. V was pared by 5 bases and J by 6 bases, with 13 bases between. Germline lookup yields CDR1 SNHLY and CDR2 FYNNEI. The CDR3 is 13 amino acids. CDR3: CASSSRWRDGYTF. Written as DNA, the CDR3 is TGTGCCAGCAGTTCTCGTTGGAGGGATGGCTACACCTTC.

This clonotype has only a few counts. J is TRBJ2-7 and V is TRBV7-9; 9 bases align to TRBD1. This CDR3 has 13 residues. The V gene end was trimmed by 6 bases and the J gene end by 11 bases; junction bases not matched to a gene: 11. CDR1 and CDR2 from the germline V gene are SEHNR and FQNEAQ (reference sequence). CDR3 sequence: CASRGIPGQGKYF. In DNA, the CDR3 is TGTGCCAGCAGGGGAATCCCGGGACAGGGCAAGTACTTC.

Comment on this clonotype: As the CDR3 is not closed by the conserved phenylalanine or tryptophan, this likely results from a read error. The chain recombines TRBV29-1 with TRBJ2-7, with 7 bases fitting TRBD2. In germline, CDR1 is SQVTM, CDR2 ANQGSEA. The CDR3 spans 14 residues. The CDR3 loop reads CSARDRWTRDEQYS. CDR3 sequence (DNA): TGCAGTGCTAGAGATCGATGGACTAGAGACGAGCAGTACTCC.

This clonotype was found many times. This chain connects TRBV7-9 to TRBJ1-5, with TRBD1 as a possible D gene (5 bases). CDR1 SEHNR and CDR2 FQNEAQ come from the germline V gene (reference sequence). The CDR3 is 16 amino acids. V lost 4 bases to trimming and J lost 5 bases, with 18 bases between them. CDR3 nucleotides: TGTGCCAGCAGCTCCGGGACCTCGGCTCGGGATCAGCCCCAGCATTTT. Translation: CASSSGTSARDQPQHF. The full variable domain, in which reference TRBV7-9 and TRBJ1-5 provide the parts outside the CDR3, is DTGVSQNPRHKITKRGQNVTFRCDPISEHNRLYWYRQTLGQGPEFLTYFQNEAQLEKSRLLSDRFSAERPKGSFSTLEIQRTEQGDSAMYLCASSSGTSARDQPQHFGDGTRLSIL.

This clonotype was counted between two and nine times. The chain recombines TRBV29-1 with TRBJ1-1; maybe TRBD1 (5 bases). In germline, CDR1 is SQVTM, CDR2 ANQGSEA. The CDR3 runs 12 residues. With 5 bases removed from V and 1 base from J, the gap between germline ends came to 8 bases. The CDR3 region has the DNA TGCAGCGTTCCCACAGGGAACACTGAAGCTTTCTTT. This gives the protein CSVPTGNTEAFF.

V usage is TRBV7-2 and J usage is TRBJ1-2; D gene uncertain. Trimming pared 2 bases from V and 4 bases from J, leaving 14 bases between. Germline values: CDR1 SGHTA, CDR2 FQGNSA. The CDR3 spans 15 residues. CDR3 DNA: TGTGCCAGCAGCTTAAGTGCGGATGCGGGCTATGGCTACACCTTC. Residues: CASSLSADAGYGYTF.